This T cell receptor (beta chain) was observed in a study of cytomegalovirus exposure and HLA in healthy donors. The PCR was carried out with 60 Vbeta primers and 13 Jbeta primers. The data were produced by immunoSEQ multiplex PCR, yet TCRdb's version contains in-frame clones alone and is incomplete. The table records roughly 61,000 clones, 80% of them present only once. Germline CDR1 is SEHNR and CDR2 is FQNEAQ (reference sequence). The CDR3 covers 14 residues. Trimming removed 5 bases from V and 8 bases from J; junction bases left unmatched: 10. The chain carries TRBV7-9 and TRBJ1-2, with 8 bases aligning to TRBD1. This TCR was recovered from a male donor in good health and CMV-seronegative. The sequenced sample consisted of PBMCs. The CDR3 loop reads CASSPTGEGGGYTF. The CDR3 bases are TGTGCCAGCAGCCCGACAGGGGAAGGGGGAGGCTACACCTTC.